These T cell receptor beta chains were read from a single sample in a study of Graves' ophthalmopathy and Graves' hyperthyroidism. TCRdb itself ran the multiplex PCR reads through MiXCR, one entry per CDR3 protein. The sample gives hundreds of thousands of distinct CDR3 sequences, about 21% of which show up once; approximately 3% is in the top ten. Sequences were obtained from peripheral blood. The receptors shown here come from a woman between 18 and 29 years old with stable Graves' hyperthyroidism. The CDR3 runs from the conserved cysteine through the conserved F or W. The D gene is left open where the match is weak. Size values are once, few and many counts, or a class for expanded clones, and some rows have none.

len: 15; v_gene: TRBV6-5; j_gene: TRBJ2-7; d_gene: NA; abundance: NA; CDR3nt: TGTGCCAGCAGTTACTCGTCGGACGGATCCTACGAGCAGTACTTC; CDR3aa: CASSYSSDGSYEQYF
len: 13; v_gene: TRBV7-2; j_gene: TRBJ1-1; d_gene: NA; abundance: many; CDR3nt: TGTGCCAGCAGCTTTAGGAGGGGCACTGAAGCTTTCTTT; CDR3aa: CASSFRRGTEAFF
len: 12; v_gene: TRBV4-1; j_gene: TRBJ1-2; d_gene: NA; abundance: many; CDR3nt: TGCGCCAGCAGCCAAGTTCTATATGGCTACACCTTC; CDR3aa: CASSQVLYGYTF
len: 15; v_gene: TRBV27; j_gene: TRBJ2-2; d_gene: TRBD1; abundance: many; CDR3nt: TGTGCCAGCAGTCGACAGGGGGCGAGAGGCGGGGAGCTGTTTTTT; CDR3aa: CASSRQGARGGELFF
len: 13; v_gene: TRBV6-5; j_gene: TRBJ1-2; d_gene: NA; abundance: few; CDR3nt: TGTGCCAGCAGTTACCCCGCAGGGGATGGCTACACCTTC; CDR3aa: CASSYPAGDGYTF
len: 15; v_gene: TRBV28; j_gene: TRBJ1-2; d_gene: TRBD1; abundance: many; CDR3nt: TGTGCCAGCAGTGCCACCGGGACAGGGATGATTGGCTACACCTTC; CDR3aa: CASSATGTGMIGYTF
len: 15; v_gene: TRBV28; j_gene: TRBJ2-5; d_gene: TRBD2; abundance: NA; CDR3nt: TGTGCCAGCAGTTTCTGGGCGGGAGAGTCAGAGACCCAGTACTTC; CDR3aa: CASSFWAGESETQYF
len: 14; v_gene: TRBV11-3; j_gene: TRBJ2-5; d_gene: NA; abundance: NA; CDR3nt: TGTGCCAGCAGCTTAGTCCGGGAACAAGACTCCCAGTACTTC; CDR3aa: CASSLVREQDSQYF
len: 14; v_gene: TRBV12-3/TRBV12-4; j_gene: TRBJ2-7; d_gene: NA; abundance: many; CDR3nt: TGTGCCAGCAGTTTACAGGCAGGACAGTACGAGCAGTACTTC; CDR3aa: CASSLQAGQYEQYF
len: 14; v_gene: TRBV12-3/TRBV12-4; j_gene: TRBJ2-2; d_gene: TRBD1; abundance: many; CDR3nt: TGTGCCACCCGAGGGACAGGGAGGGACGGGGAGCTGTTTTTT; CDR3aa: CATRGTGRDGELFF
len: 13; v_gene: TRBV2; j_gene: TRBJ1-2; d_gene: NA; abundance: many; CDR3nt: TGTGCCAGCAAAAGCGCCCTTAACTATGGCTACACCTTC; CDR3aa: CASKSALNYGYTF
len: 15; v_gene: TRBV3-1; j_gene: TRBJ2-2; d_gene: NA; abundance: many; CDR3nt: TGTGCCAGCAGCCAAGGGCGGCTATACACCGGGGAGCTGTTTTTT; CDR3aa: CASSQGRLYTGELFF
len: 17; v_gene: TRBV28; j_gene: TRBJ1-5; d_gene: TRBD1; abundance: many; CDR3nt: TGTGCCAGCACACTTTCCGGGACAGTCTATAGCAATCAGCCCCAGCATTTT; CDR3aa: CASTLSGTVYSNQPQHF
len: 16; v_gene: TRBV7-3; j_gene: TRBJ1-5; d_gene: NA; abundance: many; CDR3nt: TGTGCCAGCAGCTTAGGGGGCCCGGGGAGCGGCCAGCCCCAGCATTTT; CDR3aa: CASSLGGPGSGQPQHF
len: 14; v_gene: TRBV7-3; j_gene: TRBJ2-7; d_gene: NA; abundance: NA; CDR3nt: TGTGCCAGCAGCTCCGGCTCAGACTCCTACGAGCAGTACTTC; CDR3aa: CASSSGSDSYEQYF
len: 11; v_gene: TRBV18; j_gene: TRBJ2-2; d_gene: NA; abundance: NA; CDR3nt: TGTGCCAGCTCACCGAATCAGGAGCTGTTTTTT; CDR3aa: CASSPNQELFF
len: 13; v_gene: TRBV13; j_gene: TRBJ1-1; d_gene: NA; abundance: many; CDR3nt: TGTGCCAGCAGACCAGGATCAGGGACTGAAGCTTTCTTT; CDR3aa: CASRPGSGTEAFF
len: 13; v_gene: TRBV12-3/TRBV12-4; j_gene: TRBJ2-7; d_gene: NA; abundance: many; CDR3nt: TGTGCCAGCAGTTTAGCACTGAACTACGAGCAGTACTTC; CDR3aa: CASSLALNYEQYF
len: 15; v_gene: TRBV25-1; j_gene: TRBJ2-5; d_gene: NA; abundance: many; CDR3nt: TGTGCCAGCAGCCGGACTGTGGGGGACCAAGAGACCCAGTACTTC; CDR3aa: CASSRTVGDQETQYF
len: 17; v_gene: TRBV27; j_gene: TRBJ2-7; d_gene: NA; abundance: many; CDR3nt: TGTGCCAGCAGTCCCTGGGTGGGGGACTCCGACTCCTACGAGCAGTACTTC; CDR3aa: CASSPWVGDSDSYEQYF
len: 11; v_gene: TRBV28; j_gene: TRBJ1-2; d_gene: NA; abundance: once; CDR3nt: TGTGCCAGCAGGGTCACTTATGGCTACACCTTC; CDR3aa: CASRVTYGYTF
len: 12; v_gene: TRBV20-1; j_gene: TRBJ2-7; d_gene: NA; abundance: many; CDR3nt: TGCAGTGCTAGAGATGTAATGTACGAGCAGTACTTC; CDR3aa: CSARDVMYEQYF
len: 14; v_gene: TRBV12-3/TRBV12-4; j_gene: TRBJ2-7; d_gene: NA; abundance: NA; CDR3nt: TGTGCCAGCAGTCGCGGTGTTACGTCCTACGAGCAGTACTTC; CDR3aa: CASSRGVTSYEQYF
len: 13; v_gene: TRBV10-3; j_gene: TRBJ1-5; d_gene: TRBD1; abundance: many; CDR3nt: TGTGCCATCAGTGTCGGACAGGAACAGCCCCAGCATTTT; CDR3aa: CAISVGQEQPQHF
len: 15; v_gene: TRBV28; j_gene: TRBJ2-5; d_gene: TRBD2; abundance: many; CDR3nt: TGTGCCAGCAGTCCCGGGACTAGCGGGAGTAAGACCCAGTACTTC; CDR3aa: CASSPGTSGSKTQYF
len: 19; v_gene: TRBV7-8; j_gene: TRBJ2-7; d_gene: NA; abundance: many; CDR3nt: TGTGCCAGCAGCTTAGGCCCGGGAGCTAAAACAATTAACTCCTACGAGCAGTACTTC; CDR3aa: CASSLGPGAKTINSYEQYF
len: 14; v_gene: TRBV4-2; j_gene: TRBJ2-7; d_gene: NA; abundance: NA; CDR3nt: TGTGCCAGCAGCTGGGAGGAGGCTGGCTACGAGCAGTACTTC; CDR3aa: CASSWEEAGYEQYF
len: 17; v_gene: TRBV15; j_gene: TRBJ2-4; d_gene: TRBD2; abundance: NA; CDR3nt: TGTGCCACCAGCAGAGCCCCGGGACTAGCGGGAGGAGGAGGGGTTTACTTC; CDR3aa: CATSRAPGLAGGGGVYF
len: 18; v_gene: TRBV6-1; j_gene: TRBJ1-5; d_gene: NA; abundance: many; CDR3nt: TGTGCCAGCAGTGAAAATGGGCAGGGTGGCGTGAGCAATCAGCCCCAGCATTTT; CDR3aa: CASSENGQGGVSNQPQHF
len: 15; v_gene: TRBV7-9; j_gene: TRBJ2-7; d_gene: TRBD2; abundance: NA; CDR3nt: TGTGCCAGCAGCGAGACTAGCGGGGAGAGAAGGGAGCAGTACTTC; CDR3aa: CASSETSGERREQYF
len: 15; v_gene: TRBV27; j_gene: TRBJ2-7; d_gene: NA; abundance: many; CDR3nt: TGTGCCAGCAGTCCCCGAATCCCTAGAACCTACGAGCAGTACTTC; CDR3aa: CASSPRIPRTYEQYF
len: 16; v_gene: TRBV30; j_gene: TRBJ1-5; d_gene: TRBD1; abundance: NA; CDR3nt: TGTGCCTGGAGTGAACCCGGGACAGACCTTAATCAGCCCCATCATTTT; CDR3aa: CAWSEPGTDLNQPHHF
len: 12; v_gene: TRBV6-1; j_gene: TRBJ2-2; d_gene: TRBD1; abundance: many; CDR3nt: TGTGCCAGCAGGACAGGGCCCGGGGAGCTGTTTTTT; CDR3aa: CASRTGPGELFF
len: 15; v_gene: TRBV6-4; j_gene: TRBJ2-2; d_gene: NA; abundance: many; CDR3nt: TGTGCCAGCAGCATAAGCGGAGATAACACCGGGGAGCTATTTTTT; CDR3aa: CASSISGDNTGELFF
len: 15; v_gene: TRBV5-6; j_gene: TRBJ2-1; d_gene: NA; abundance: few; CDR3nt: TGTGCCAGCAGCTTGGTAGGCGGGACCTACAATGAGCAGTTCTTC; CDR3aa: CASSLVGGTYNEQFF
len: 15; v_gene: TRBV28; j_gene: TRBJ2-2; d_gene: NA; abundance: many; CDR3nt: TGTGCCAGCAGTCCCCTTCATGGTACCACCGGGGAGCTGTTTTTT; CDR3aa: CASSPLHGTTGELFF
len: 12; v_gene: TRBV29-1; j_gene: TRBJ2-7; d_gene: TRBD1; abundance: many; CDR3nt: TGCAGCGTGGCACAGGGGGCGGGAGAGCAGTACTTC; CDR3aa: CSVAQGAGEQYF
len: 14; v_gene: TRBV10-3; j_gene: TRBJ2-7; d_gene: TRBD2; abundance: many; CDR3nt: TGTGCCATCAGTGGACTAGCGGTCCCCTACGAGCAGTACTTC; CDR3aa: CAISGLAVPYEQYF
len: 14; v_gene: TRBV10-3; j_gene: TRBJ1-6; d_gene: NA; abundance: few; CDR3nt: TGTGCCATCAGTGACAGGGCCGGTAATTCACCCCTCCACTTT; CDR3aa: CAISDRAGNSPLHF
len: 15; v_gene: TRBV20-1; j_gene: TRBJ2-7; d_gene: TRBD1; abundance: many; CDR3nt: TGCAGTGCTAGAGATCTGGGACAGGGCAGCTACGAGCAGTACTTC; CDR3aa: CSARDLGQGSYEQYF
len: 14; v_gene: TRBV28; j_gene: TRBJ1-2; d_gene: NA; abundance: NA; CDR3nt: TGTGCCAGCAGTTTGACAGTTGGAGGGAATGGCTACACCTTC; CDR3aa: CASSLTVGGNGYTF
len: 14; v_gene: TRBV2; j_gene: TRBJ2-7; d_gene: NA; abundance: NA; CDR3nt: TGTGCCAGCAGTGCTTTATCCGGCCCCTACGAGCAGTACTTC; CDR3aa: CASSALSGPYEQYF
len: 12; v_gene: TRBV29-1; j_gene: TRBJ1-3; d_gene: NA; abundance: few; CDR3nt: TGCAGCGTCTCCTTCTCTGGAAACACCATATATTTT; CDR3aa: CSVSFSGNTIYF
len: 14; v_gene: TRBV5-5; j_gene: TRBJ2-5; d_gene: NA; abundance: NA; CDR3nt: TGTGCCAGCAGCTTACCCCGACAAGAAGAGACCCAGTACTTC; CDR3aa: CASSLPRQEETQYF
len: 14; v_gene: TRBV6-1; j_gene: TRBJ1-5; d_gene: NA; abundance: NA; CDR3nt: TGTGCCAGCAGTGAAACTGTGAGCAATCAGCCCCAGCATTTT; CDR3aa: CASSETVSNQPQHF
len: 15; v_gene: TRBV30; j_gene: TRBJ1-5; d_gene: NA; abundance: few; CDR3nt: TGTGCCTGGAGTGGCGGGGTAGGGAGCAATCAGCCCCAGCATTTT; CDR3aa: CAWSGGVGSNQPQHF
len: 13; v_gene: TRBV20-1; j_gene: TRBJ2-3; d_gene: TRBD2; abundance: NA; CDR3nt: TGCAGTGCTGGGACTAGCGGGAGAGATACGCAGTATTTT; CDR3aa: CSAGTSGRDTQYF
len: 16; v_gene: TRBV11-2; j_gene: TRBJ1-2; d_gene: NA; abundance: many; CDR3nt: TGTGCCAGCAGCTTAGGGGCAGCAGTTCGGGGTGATGGCTACACCTTC; CDR3aa: CASSLGAAVRGDGYTF
len: 17; v_gene: TRBV27; j_gene: TRBJ1-2; d_gene: NA; abundance: NA; CDR3nt: TGTGCCAGCAGTTTATCCATGAGGGCAGGTCCTAACTATGGCTACACCTTC; CDR3aa: CASSLSMRAGPNYGYTF
len: 15; v_gene: TRBV4-3; j_gene: TRBJ2-4; d_gene: TRBD2; abundance: few; CDR3nt: TGCGCCAGCAGCCAAGTGAGCGATAGCGGGGGCATTCAGTACTTC; CDR3aa: CASSQVSDSGGIQYF
len: 16; v_gene: TRBV5-5; j_gene: TRBJ2-5; d_gene: NA; abundance: many; CDR3nt: TGTGCCAGCAGCCTTATGGTGACTAGAGCCCGAGAGACCCAGTACTTC; CDR3aa: CASSLMVTRARETQYF
len: 16; v_gene: TRBV7-3; j_gene: TRBJ1-6; d_gene: TRBD1; abundance: many; CDR3nt: TGTGCCAGCAGCTTAACATCCGACAGGGGCAATTCACCCCTCCACTTT; CDR3aa: CASSLTSDRGNSPLHF
len: 13; v_gene: TRBV12-3/TRBV12-4; j_gene: TRBJ2-7; d_gene: NA; abundance: once; CDR3nt: TGTGCCAGCAGTCCCGAGGGGGGTTACGAGCAGTACTTC; CDR3aa: CASSPEGGYEQYF